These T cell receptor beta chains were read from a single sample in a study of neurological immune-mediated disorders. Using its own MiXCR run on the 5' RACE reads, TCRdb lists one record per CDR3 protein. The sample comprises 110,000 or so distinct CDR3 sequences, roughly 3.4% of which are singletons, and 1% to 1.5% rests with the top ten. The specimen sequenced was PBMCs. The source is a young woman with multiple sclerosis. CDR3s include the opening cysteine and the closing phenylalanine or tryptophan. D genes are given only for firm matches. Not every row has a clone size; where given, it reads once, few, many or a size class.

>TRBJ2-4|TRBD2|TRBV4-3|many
TGCGCCAGCAGCCAAGACGTTCTAGCGGCCATGCGTTGGGACAAAAACATTCAGTACTTC
CASSQDVLAAMRWDKNIQYF
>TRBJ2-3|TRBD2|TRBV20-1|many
TGCAGTGCTAGCCTAGCGGGGGGCACAGATACGCAGTATTTT
CSASLAGGTDTQYF
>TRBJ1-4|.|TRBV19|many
TGTGCCAGTAGTATAGGGGAAGGAAATGAAAAACTGTTTTTT
CASSIGEGNEKLFF
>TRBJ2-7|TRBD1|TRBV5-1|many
TGCGCCAGCAGCTTGGGGCCCTCCGGGACAGGGTCCGGCGAGCAGTACTTC
CASSLGPSGTGSGEQYF
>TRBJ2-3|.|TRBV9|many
TGTGCCAGCAGCGTAGGAGCGATAAACAGGGGCACAGATACGCAGTATTTT
CASSVGAINRGTDTQYF
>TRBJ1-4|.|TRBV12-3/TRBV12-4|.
TGTGCCAGCAGTTTCGTGTTGGAACCTAATGAAAAACTGTTTTTT
CASSFVLEPNEKLFF
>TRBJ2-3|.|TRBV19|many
TGTGCCAGTACCTCCTACAAGGCAGATACGCAGTATTTT
CASTSYKADTQYF
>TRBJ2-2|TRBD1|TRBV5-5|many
TGTGCCAGCAGCATTGGGACAGGGAGGGCCGGGGAGCTGTTTTTT
CASSIGTGRAGELFF
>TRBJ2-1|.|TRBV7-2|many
TGTGCCAGCAGCCCCCAGGGGAGCTCCTACAATGAGCAGTTCTTC
CASSPQGSSYNEQFF
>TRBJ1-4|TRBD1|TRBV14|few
TGTGCCAGCAGCCAATCGACAGGGTACGAGGAAAAACTGTTTTTT
CASSQSTGYEEKLFF
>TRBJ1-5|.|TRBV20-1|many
TGCAGTGCTAGAGACGGCATTCGTCAGCCCCAGCATTTT
CSARDGIRQPQHF
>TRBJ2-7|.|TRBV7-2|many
TGTGCCAGCACCCGGCAGTCATCGAACTCCTACGAGCAGTACTTC
CASTRQSSNSYEQYF
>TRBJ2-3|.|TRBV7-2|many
TGTGCCAGCAGCTTAGCGGGGTGGGAAGGCACGGATACGCAGTATTTT
CASSLAGWEGTDTQYF
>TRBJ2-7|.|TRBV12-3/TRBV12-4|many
TGTGCCAGCAGTCAGCATACAGGGAACGAGCAGTACTTC
CASSQHTGNEQYF
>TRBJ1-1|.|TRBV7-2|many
TGTGCCAGCAGCTTAGTGTTCGCGCCAGGGGCTTTCTTT
CASSLVFAPGAFF
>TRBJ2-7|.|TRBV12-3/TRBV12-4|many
TGTGCCAGCAGTTCACAAGAAGAATACGAGCAGTACTTC
CASSSQEEYEQYF
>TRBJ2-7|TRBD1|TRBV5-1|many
TGCGCCAGCAGCTTGGTCCGGGACAGGGATCCCGAGCAGTACTTC
CASSLVRDRDPEQYF
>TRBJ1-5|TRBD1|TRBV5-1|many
TGCGCCAGCAGGACCGGGACAGAGAATCAGCCCCAGCATTTT
CASRTGTENQPQHF
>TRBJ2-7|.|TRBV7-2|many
TGTGCCAGCAGCTACACTCGGGAAGGAGGTTACGAGCAGTACTTC
CASSYTREGGYEQYF
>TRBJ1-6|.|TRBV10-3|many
TGTGCCATCAGCCGGGATCAAAATTCACCCCTCCACTTT
CAISRDQNSPLHF
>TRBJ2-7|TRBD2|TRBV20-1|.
TGCAGTGCCCTGACTCTAGCGGGGGGAATCTACGAGCAGTACTTC
CSALTLAGGIYEQYF
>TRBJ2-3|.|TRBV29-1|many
TGCAGCGTTGATACCGATACGCAGTATTTT
CSVDTDTQYF
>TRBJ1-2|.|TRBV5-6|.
TGTGCCAGCAGCCTTAACGGGGGCGCAGTGTATGGCTACACCTTC
CASSLNGGAVYGYTF
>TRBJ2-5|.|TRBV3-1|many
TGTGCCAGCAGCCAAGACGTGGCAAGAAAAGAGACCCAGTACTTC
CASSQDVARKETQYF
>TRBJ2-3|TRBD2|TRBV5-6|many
TGTGCCAGCAGCCCGGGGACTAGCAGATTCACAGATACGCAGTATTTT
CASSPGTSRFTDTQYF
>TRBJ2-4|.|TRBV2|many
TGTGCCAGCAGTGATGCCTTCGAGGGGCACATTCAGTACTTC
CASSDAFEGHIQYF
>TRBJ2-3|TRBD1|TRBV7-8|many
TGTGCCACCTTACAGGGGCGATTTATCACAGATACGCAGTATTTT
CATLQGRFITDTQYF
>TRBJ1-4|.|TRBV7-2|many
TGTGCCAGCAGCTTAGCTGGGTCAAAGGCGGAAAAACTGTTTTTT
CASSLAGSKAEKLFF
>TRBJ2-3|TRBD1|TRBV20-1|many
TGCAGTGCTAGGGACAGGGCAGATACGCAGTATTTT
CSARDRADTQYF
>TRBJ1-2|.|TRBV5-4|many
TGTGCCAGCAGCTTCCGCAGGGTGGGAGTTAACTATGGCTACACCTTC
CASSFRRVGVNYGYTF
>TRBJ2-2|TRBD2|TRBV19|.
TGTGCCAGTAGAAAAACTAGCGGGAACACCGGGGAGCTGTTTTTT
CASRKTSGNTGELFF
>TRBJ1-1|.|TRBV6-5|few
TGTGCCAGCAGTTACCTAGGGGCCCAAGCTTTCTTT
CASSYLGAQAFF
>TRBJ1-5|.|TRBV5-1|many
TGCGCCAGCAGCTTTCTAGGAGGTCAGCCCCAGCATTTT
CASSFLGGQPQHF
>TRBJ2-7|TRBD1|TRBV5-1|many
TGCGCCAGCAGCCTCCGGACAGGGTACTACGAGCAGTACTTC
CASSLRTGYYEQYF
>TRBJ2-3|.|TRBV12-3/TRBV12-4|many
TGTGCCAGCAGCGAAAGGGACAAGTTCCCTCCAGATACGCAGTATTTT
CASSERDKFPPDTQYF
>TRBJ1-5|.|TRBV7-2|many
TGTGCCAGCAGCCTAAGGGAGGGTGGTCAGCCCCAGCATTTT
CASSLREGGQPQHF
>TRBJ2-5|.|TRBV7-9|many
TGTGCCAGCAGCTTAACTAGCTCGGTAGAGACCCAGTACTTC
CASSLTSSVETQYF
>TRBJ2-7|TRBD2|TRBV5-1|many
TGCGCCAGCAGCTCGGGACTAACAGAGCAGTACTTC
CASSSGLTEQYF
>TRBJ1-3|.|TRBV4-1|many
TGCGCCAGCAGCCAAGATTTCATAGTAGAGAGAAACACCATATATTTT
CASSQDFIVERNTIYF
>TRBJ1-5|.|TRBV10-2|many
TGCGCCAGCAGTGAGTCGTCGCAGAGCAATCAGCCCCAGCATTTT
CASSESSQSNQPQHF
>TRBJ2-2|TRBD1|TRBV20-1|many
TGCAGTGCTAGAGATTTAGGACAGGGACACACCGGGGAGCTGTTTTTT
CSARDLGQGHTGELFF
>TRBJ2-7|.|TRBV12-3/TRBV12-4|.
TGTGCCAGCAGTCCCCACAGGGTAGCCGAGCAGTACTTC
CASSPHRVAEQYF